Below, one TCR beta chain is given with its context. Its specificity is unknown. The record originates from a study of T cell repertoires in cytomegalovirus infection. The wider study: Both recently identified HLA-C-restricted and well-studied HLA-B-restricted CMV epitopes were used in the study.

In TCRdb, the reads were re-called with MiXCR into one record per CDR3 protein. The table has fewer than 1,000,000 distinct CDR3 sequences, around a third seen once; the top ten hold more than 13%. This CDR3 spans 21 amino acids. The junction had 26 bases not matched to a gene; V was cut back by 4 bases and J by 3 bases. Germline V lookup: CDR1 MGHRA, CDR2 YSYEKL. This chain joins TRBV4-1 and TRBJ1-1; 7 bases fit TRBD1. This sample comprised cultured CD8+ T cells from PBMCs, obtained from culture after CMV antigen stimulation. This TCR was sampled from a human donor in good health (CMV status not recorded). Some clones in this sample may be carry-over from other donors' samples. The CDR3 DNA is TGCGCCAGCAGCCCTCGATCGACAGGGAGAACCCACCTAACATGGCACACTGAAGCTTTCTTT. It specifies CASSPRSTGRTHLTWHTEAFF.